This entry lists 5 T cell receptor beta chains sequenced from one sample in a study of blood T cells in healthy people across ages. A second PCR, run for roughly 7 to 11 cycles, used a sample-barcoded 5' primer plus a J-beta primer mix. Each CDR3 protein gets one entry after TCRdb re-called the 5' RACE reads with MiXCR. The table includes fewer than 2,000,000 distinct CDR3 sequences, about two fifths detected once. Input material: blood. Source of these receptors: a human donor in good health.

About this clonotype: A read error may account for a junction end that differs from germline. The chain employs TRBV29-1 and TRBJ1-2; 7 nucleotides align to TRBD1. Germline loops: CDR1 SQVTM, CDR2 ANQGSEA. This CDR3 contains 13 residues. CDR3 sequence: CSTSGGVYYDYTF. DNA of the CDR3: TGCAGCACCTCAGGGGGGGTATACTATGACTACACCTTC. Looking up the rest from reference TRBV29-1 and TRBJ1-2 gives the full variable domain: SAVISQKPSRDICQRGTSLTIQCQVDSQVTMMFWYRQQPGQSLTLIATANQGSEATYESGFVIDKFPISRPNLTFSTLTVSNMSPEDSSIYLCSTSGGVYYDYTFGSGTRLTVV.

This sequence joins TRBV4-1 and TRBJ1-4, with D unresolved. Germline assignment: CDR1 MGHRA and CDR2 YSYEKL. The ends were cut back, 4 bases at V and 8 bases at J, with 11 bases in the middle. This CDR3 contains 13 residues. The CDR3 reads CASSRLVREKLFF. CDR3 DNA sequence: TGCGCCAGCAGCCGCCTTGTTCGGGAAAAACTGTTTTTT.

This clonotype was seen more than once but under ten times. The chain uses TRBV28 and TRBJ2-5; D assignment may be TRBD1 or TRBD2 (5 bases each). Judging by the DNA end, TRBJ2-7 fits better; the J call may be wrong. The CDR3 has 16 residues. CDR1 MDHEN and CDR2 SYDVKM come from the germline V gene. This chain's CDR3 is CASSVYRDRETGEQYF. In DNA form, the CDR3 reads TGTGCCAGCAGTGTTTACCGGGACCGTGAGACGGGCGAGCAGTACTTC.

The J gene is TRBJ1-1, the V gene TRBV7-2; perhaps TRBD1 as D (6 bases). Looked up from germline, CDR1 is SGHTA and CDR2 is FQGNSA. The V gene lost 2 bases and the J gene lost 4 bases, with 14 bases spanning the gap. This CDR3 comprises 15 residues. CDR3 coding DNA: TGTGCCAGCAGCTTATACAGGGACTTAATCACTGAAGCTTTCTTT. As protein: CASSLYRDLITEAFF.

The gene calls are TRBV7-9 and TRBJ1-2, with TRBD1 as a possible D gene (5 bases). Germline CDR1 reads SEHNR; CDR2 reads FQNEAQ (reference sequence). The CDR3 loop spans 15 amino acids. V dropped 5 bases and J dropped 11 bases, with 24 bases sitting between them. For the CDR3, the DNA is TGTGCCAGCAGCCCAGGGACGCCGTCGCATACGGGTTACACCTTC. Protein: CASSPGTPSHTGYTF.